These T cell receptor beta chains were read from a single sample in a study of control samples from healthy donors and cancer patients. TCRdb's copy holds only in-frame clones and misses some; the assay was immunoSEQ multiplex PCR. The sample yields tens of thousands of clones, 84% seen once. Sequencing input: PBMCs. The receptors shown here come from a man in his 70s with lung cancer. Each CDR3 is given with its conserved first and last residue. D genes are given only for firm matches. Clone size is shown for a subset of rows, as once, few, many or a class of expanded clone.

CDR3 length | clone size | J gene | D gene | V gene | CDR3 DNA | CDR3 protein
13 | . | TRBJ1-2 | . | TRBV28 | TGTGCCAGCAGTTTAGGAGGAAACTATGGCTACACCTTC | CASSLGGNYGYTF
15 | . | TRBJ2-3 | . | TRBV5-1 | TGCGCCAGCAGCAGAGAAGGGGGTTCGACAGATACGCAGTATTTT | CASSREGGSTDTQYF
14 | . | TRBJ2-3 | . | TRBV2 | TGTGCCAGCAGTGGGCAGGGAAATTCCGATACGCAGTATTTT | CASSGQGNSDTQYF
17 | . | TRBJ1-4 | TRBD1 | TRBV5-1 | TGCGCCAGCAGCTTGGTCCCGGGACAGGGGGGTAATGAAAAACTGTTTTTT | CASSLVPGQGGNEKLFF
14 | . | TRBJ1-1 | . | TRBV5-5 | TGTGCCAGCAGCGGAGGGGACTTAAACACTGAAGCTTTCTTT | CASSGGDLNTEAFF
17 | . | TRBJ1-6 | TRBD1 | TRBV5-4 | TGTGCCAGCAGCGGCCGGACAGGGGGTAGCTCTAATTCACCCCTCCACTTT | CASSGRTGGSSNSPLHF
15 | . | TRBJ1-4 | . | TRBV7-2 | TGTGCCAGCAGCTTAGCGCGGACGGGCAATGAAAAACTGTTTTTT | CASSLARTGNEKLFF
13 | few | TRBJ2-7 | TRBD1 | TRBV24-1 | TGTGCCACCAGTGACTGGGGACAGCCGGAGCAGTACTTC | CATSDWGQPEQYF
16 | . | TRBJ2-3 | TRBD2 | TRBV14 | TGTGCCAGCAGCCACGGAGGACTAGCGGTCACAGATACGCAGTATTTT | CASSHGGLAVTDTQYF
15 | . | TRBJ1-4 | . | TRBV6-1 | TGTGCCAGCAGTGAAGTCACAGGGAGGCCTGAAAAACTGTTTTTT | CASSEVTGRPEKLFF
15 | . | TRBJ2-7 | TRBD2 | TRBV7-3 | TGTGCCAGCAGCTTATCTAGCGGGGGGGCCTACGAGCAGTACTTC | CASSLSSGGAYEQYF
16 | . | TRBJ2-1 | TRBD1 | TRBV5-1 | TGCGCCAGCAGCAGTACGGGGACAGGCATGATCAATGAGCAGTTCTTC | CASSSTGTGMINEQFF
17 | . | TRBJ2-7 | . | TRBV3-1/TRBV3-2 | TGTGCCAGCAGCTCCAGACTCCAACCTTTGAGCTCCTACGAGCAGTACTTC | CASSSRLQPLSSYEQYF
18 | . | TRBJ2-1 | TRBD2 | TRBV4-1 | TGCGCCAGCAGCCGGGAAACCGGGACTAGCTCTGCCTACAATGAGCAGTTCTTC | CASSRETGTSSAYNEQFF
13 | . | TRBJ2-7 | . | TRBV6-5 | TGTGCCAGCAGTTACCGTGACAGCTACGAGCAGTACTTC | CASSYRDSYEQYF
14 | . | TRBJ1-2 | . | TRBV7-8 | TGTGCCAGCGAGGGGGGTGATGACTATGGAAGCTACACCTTC | CASEGGDDYGSYTF
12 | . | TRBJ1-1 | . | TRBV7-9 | TGTGCCAGCACACTCGATTGGACTGAAGCTTTCTTT | CASTLDWTEAFF
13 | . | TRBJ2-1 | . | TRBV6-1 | TGTGCCAGCAGTGAATGGCAGGGAAATGAGCAGTTCTTC | CASSEWQGNEQFF
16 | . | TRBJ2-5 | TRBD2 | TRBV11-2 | TGTGCCAGCAGCCCCCGACTAGCGGGGTTCCAAGAGACCCAGTACTTC | CASSPRLAGFQETQYF
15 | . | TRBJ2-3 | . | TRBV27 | TGTGCCAGCTCCGACCCCTATTCAGGCACAGATACGCAGTATTTT | CASSDPYSGTDTQYF
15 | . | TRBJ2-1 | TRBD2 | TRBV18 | TGTGCCAGCTCACCATCTACTAGCGGGGTCCATGAGCAGTTCTTC | CASSPSTSGVHEQFF
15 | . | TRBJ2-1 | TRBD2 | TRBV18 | TGTGCCAGCTCCCTCGGCGCGGGGGGGCCTGGGGAGCAGTTCTTC | CASSLGAGGPGEQFF
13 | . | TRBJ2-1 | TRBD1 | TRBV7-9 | TGTGCCAGCAGCCGTTCACAGGGGTATGAGCAGTTCTTC | CASSRSQGYEQFF
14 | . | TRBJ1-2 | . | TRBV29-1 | TGCAGCGTTGGGAGGGGGAGGGCGGAGACTGGCTACACCTTC | CSVGRGRAETGYTF
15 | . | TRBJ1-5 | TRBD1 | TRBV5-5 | TGTGCCAGCAGCCCAGGGACAGCTGGGCTTCAGCCCCAGCATTTT | CASSPGTAGLQPQHF